One sample yielded the 11 T cell receptor beta chains listed below, sequenced in a study of cytomegalovirus exposure and HLA in healthy donors (dated by TCRdb to about 2017). The library came from the immunoSEQ multiplex PCR assay. For the multiplex PCR, a mixture combining 60 forward primers for TCR Vbeta segments and 13 reverse primers for TCR Jbeta segments was used. The immuneACCESS repertoire file appears here via TCRdb, limited to in-frame rearrangements. These files lack a portion of the clones; in checked studies, under half of the deficit traces to unresolved V genes, and the cause of the others is not known. The sample contains 55,000 to 70,000 clones, about nine tenths of them found a single time. The ten largest clonotypes hold 2% of the sample. Sequenced input: PBMCs. Every receptor here comes from a woman aged 30 to 39 in good health and CMV-seronegative.

A few counts support this clone. The rearrangement links TRBV2 to TRBJ1-4; 7 bases line up with TRBD1. The V and J ends lost 7 bases and 3 bases, in that order; junction bases with no gene match: 8. Germline V gene lookup returns CDR1 SNHLY and CDR2 FYNNEI. CDR3 length equals 15 residues. The CDR3 is CASKQGSLANEKLFF. CDR3 nucleotides: TGTGCCAGCAAACAGGGGAGTTTGGCTAATGAAAAACTGTTTTTT.

In regard to this clone: The junction departs from the called germline gene at one end, perhaps through a read error. The chain is built from TRBV7-7 and TRBJ1-3, with 10 bases that match TRBD1. Germline CDR1 and CDR2: SSHAT and FNYEAQ (reference sequence). This CDR3 region has 15 residues. This chain's CDR3 is CASSSGQGPGNTIYF. In nucleotides, the CDR3 is TGTGCTAGCAGCTCGGGACAGGGGCCCGGAAACACCATATATTTT.

V usage is TRBV9 and J usage is TRBJ2-3; D might be TRBD2 (6 bases). The germline V and J ends were trimmed by 0 bases and 4 bases, with 9 bases remaining between them. CDR1 is SGDLS, CDR2 YYNGEE, per germline. The CDR3 runs 14 residues. In DNA form, the CDR3 reads TGTGCCAGCAGCGTAGCGGGAGTGGCAGATACGCAGTATTTT. Protein: CASSVAGVADTQYF.

The chain uses TRBV13 and TRBJ2-7; tentatively, D is TRBD2 (5 bases). Trimming removed 3 bases from V and 1 base from J, with 10 bases in between. This CDR3 is built from 14 residues. CDR1 is PRHDT, CDR2 FYEKMQ, per germline (reference sequence). The CDR3 DNA reads TGTGCCAGCAGCTTGACTATTGTGTCCTACGAGCAGTACTTC. Amino acid sequence: CASSLTIVSYEQYF.

This rearrangement joins TRBV4-2 to TRBJ2-5, with D possibly matching TRBD2 (6 bases). The J call is uncertain, as TRBJ2-7 better fits the DNA end. CDR3 length equals 15 residues. Germline CDR1 reads LGHNA; CDR2 reads YNFKEQ. This CDR3 reads CASSQEGGNGYEQYF. The CDR3 DNA is TGTGCCAGCAGCCAAGAAGGCGGGAACGGGTACGAGCAGTACTTC.

The chain uses TRBV7-9 and TRBJ1-6; 8 bases map to TRBD1. The CDR3 totals 15 residues. J was trimmed by 9 bases and V by 4 bases; bases with no gene match: 8. Germline CDR1 is SEHNR and CDR2 is FQNEAQ (reference sequence). In DNA form, the CDR3 reads TGTGCCAGCAGCTCATGGACAGGGAGACTTTCACCCCTCCACTTT. It codes for CASSSWTGRLSPLHF.

This clone was detected once. CDR3 in DNA: TGTGCCAGCAGCTTAGAACCAGCGGGAGCGAAAGATACGCAGTATTTT. Amino acids: CASSLEPAGAKDTQYF. This chain uses TRBV7-2 with TRBJ2-3; 8 bases line up with TRBD2. The CDR3 contains 16 residues. Trimming at V came to 1 base and at J to 5 bases, leaving 8 bases not matched to a gene. From germline, CDR1 is SGHTA and CDR2 FQGNSA.

This clone was found once. This chain uses TRBV5-6 with TRBJ2-7; a possible D gene is TRBD1 (6 bases). The CDR3 extends over 16 amino acids. Germline CDR1 SGHDT, CDR2 YYEEEE. Trimming shortened V by 3 bases and J by 1 base, and 17 bases separated the two germline ends. CDR3 loop: CASSWGQGLASYEQYF. The CDR3 DNA reads as TGTGCCAGCAGCTGGGGGCAGGGCCTGGCGTCCTACGAGCAGTACTTC.

The rearrangement links TRBV19 to TRBJ1-3, with 9 bases identical to TRBD1. Germline V gene lookup returns CDR1 LNHDA and CDR2 SQIVND (reference sequence). V was pared by 10 bases and J by 8 bases, with 6 bases of the junction left unmatched. There are 12 residues in the CDR3. This chain's CDR3 is CATSTGGYTIYF. The CDR3, as DNA: TGTGCCACCTCGACAGGGGGATACACCATATATTTT.

The J gene is TRBJ2-1, the V gene TRBV2; the match to TRBD2 covers 7 bases. Germline V gene lookup returns CDR1 SNHLY and CDR2 FYNNEI. This CDR3 is built from 15 residues. J lost 0 bases, V lost 4 bases, and 3 bases had no gene match. DNA of the CDR3: TGTGCCAGCAGTGGCGGGAGAAGCTCCTACAATGAGCAGTTCTTC. It is translated as CASSGGRSSYNEQFF.

With regard to this clone: Other DNA sequences of this sample code for an identical CDR3. J is TRBJ2-7 and V is TRBV5-6, with D perhaps matching TRBD1 (6 bases). Germline V gene sequence: CDR1 SGHDT, CDR2 YYEEEE. CDR3 length: 14 amino acids. Deletions cut 0 bases from V and 1 base from J, with 8 bases between. CDR3 in amino acids: CASSLGQGSYEQYF. As DNA, the CDR3 is TGTGCCAGCAGCTTGGGGCAGGGGTCCTACGAGCAGTACTTC.